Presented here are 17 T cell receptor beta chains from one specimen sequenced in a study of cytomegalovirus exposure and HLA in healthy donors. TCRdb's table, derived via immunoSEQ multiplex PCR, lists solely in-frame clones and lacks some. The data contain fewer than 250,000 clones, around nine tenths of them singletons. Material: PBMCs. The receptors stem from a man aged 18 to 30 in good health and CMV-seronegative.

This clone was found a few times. Here the CDR3 DNA reads TGTGCCAGCAGCAAAGGTCTAGCGGGGGCCTTAACCTACGAGCAGTACTTC. Translated, it gives CASSKGLAGALTYEQYF. The chain recombines TRBV21-1 with TRBJ2-7; TRBD2, the table's D call, was not compared with the DNA. TRBV21-1 is classified as a pseudogene. The CDR3 totals 17 residues.

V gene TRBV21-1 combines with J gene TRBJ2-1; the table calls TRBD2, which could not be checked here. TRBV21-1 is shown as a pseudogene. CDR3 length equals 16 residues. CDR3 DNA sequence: TGTGCCAGCAGCGCCCACGGGGCGGGAGTGCACAATGAGCAGTTCTTC. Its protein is CASSAHGAGVHNEQFF.

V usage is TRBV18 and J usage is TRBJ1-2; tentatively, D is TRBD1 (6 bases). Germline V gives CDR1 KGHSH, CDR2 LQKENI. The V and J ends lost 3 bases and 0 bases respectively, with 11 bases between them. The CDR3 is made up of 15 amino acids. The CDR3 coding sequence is TGTGCCAGCTCACCCTCCGGGGGGCCTAACTATGGCTACACCTTC. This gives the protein CASSPSGGPNYGYTF.

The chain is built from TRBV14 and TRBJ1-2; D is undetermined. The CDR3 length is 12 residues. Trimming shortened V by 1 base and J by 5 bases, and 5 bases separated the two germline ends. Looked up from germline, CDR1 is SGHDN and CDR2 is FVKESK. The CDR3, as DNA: TGTGCCAGCAGCCAAGGCGCTTATGGCTACACCTTC. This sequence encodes CASSQGAYGYTF.

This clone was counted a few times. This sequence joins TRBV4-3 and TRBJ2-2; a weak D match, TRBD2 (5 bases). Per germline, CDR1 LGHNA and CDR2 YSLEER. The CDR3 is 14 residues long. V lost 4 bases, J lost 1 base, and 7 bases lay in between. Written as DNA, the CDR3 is TGCGCCAGCAGCCCAGCGGAGAACACCGGGGAGCTGTTTTTT. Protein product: CASSPAENTGELFF.

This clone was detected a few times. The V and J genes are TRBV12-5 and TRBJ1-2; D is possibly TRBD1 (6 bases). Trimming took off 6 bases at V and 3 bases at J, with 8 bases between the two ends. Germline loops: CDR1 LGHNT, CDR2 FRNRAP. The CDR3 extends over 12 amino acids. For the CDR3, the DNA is TGTGCTAGTGGAAAGGGGGACTATGGCTACACCTTC. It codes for CASGKGDYGYTF.

The CDR3 is CASSFTSGGTDTQYF. CDR3 nucleotide sequence: TGTGCCAGCAGCTTCACTAGCGGGGGCACAGATACGCAGTATTTT. The chain combines TRBV7-9 with TRBJ2-3; TRBD2 matches at 10 bases. The germline V gene has CDR1 SEHNR and CDR2 FQNEAQ (reference sequence). The CDR3 is made up of 15 amino acids. Trimming at V came to 3 bases and at J to 1 base, leaving 1 base not matched to a gene.

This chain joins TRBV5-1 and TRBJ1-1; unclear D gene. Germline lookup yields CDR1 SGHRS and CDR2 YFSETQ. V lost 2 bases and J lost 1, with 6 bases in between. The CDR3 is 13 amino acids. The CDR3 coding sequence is TGCGCCAGCAGCTTACAATCGAACACTGAAGCTTTCTTT. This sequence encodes CASSLQSNTEAFF.

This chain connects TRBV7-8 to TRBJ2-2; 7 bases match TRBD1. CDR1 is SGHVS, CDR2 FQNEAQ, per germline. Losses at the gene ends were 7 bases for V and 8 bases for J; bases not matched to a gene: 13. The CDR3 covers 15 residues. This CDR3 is CASTHRDRPSGELFF. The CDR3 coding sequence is TGTGCCAGCACTCACCGGGACAGACCGTCGGGGGAGCTGTTTTTT.

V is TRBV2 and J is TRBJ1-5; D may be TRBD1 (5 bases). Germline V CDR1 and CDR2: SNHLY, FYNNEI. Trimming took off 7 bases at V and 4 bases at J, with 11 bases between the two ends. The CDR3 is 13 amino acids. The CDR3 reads CASNRGVNQPQHF. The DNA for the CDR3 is TGTGCCAGCAACCGGGGGGTAAATCAGCCCCAGCATTTT.

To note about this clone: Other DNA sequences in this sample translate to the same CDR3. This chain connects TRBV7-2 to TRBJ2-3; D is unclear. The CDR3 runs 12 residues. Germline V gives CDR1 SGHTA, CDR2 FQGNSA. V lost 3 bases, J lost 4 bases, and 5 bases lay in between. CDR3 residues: CASSLFADTQYF. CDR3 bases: TGTGCCAGCAGCTTGTTCGCAGATACGCAGTATTTT.

CDR3 sequence reads: CAWSGTGSSPLHF. CDR3 nucleotides: TGTGCCTGGAGTGGGACAGGGAGTTCACCCCTCCACTTT. The chain links TRBV30 to TRBJ1-6, with 8 bases lining up with TRBD1. The CDR3 contains 13 residues. Germline V gives CDR1 GTSNPN, CDR2 SVGIG (reference sequence). Germline trimming cut 1 base from V and 9 bases from J; bases unmatched to any gene: 2.

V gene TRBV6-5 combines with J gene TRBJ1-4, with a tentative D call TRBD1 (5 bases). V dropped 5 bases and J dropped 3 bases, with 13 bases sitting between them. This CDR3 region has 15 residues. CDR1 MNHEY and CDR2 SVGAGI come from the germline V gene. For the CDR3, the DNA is TGTGCCAGCAGTAGACTCAGGGCTGCTAATGAAAAACTGTTTTTT. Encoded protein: CASSRLRAANEKLFF.

For the CDR3, the DNA is TGTGCCAGCAATACCCGCAGGGATGAGCAGTTCTTC. As protein: CASNTRRDEQFF. The chain links TRBV6-1 to TRBJ2-1; D possibly corresponds to TRBD1 (5 bases). In germline, CDR1 is MNHNS, CDR2 SASEGT. The CDR3 contains 12 residues. V lost 7 bases and J 8 bases, leaving 12 bases between the germline ends.

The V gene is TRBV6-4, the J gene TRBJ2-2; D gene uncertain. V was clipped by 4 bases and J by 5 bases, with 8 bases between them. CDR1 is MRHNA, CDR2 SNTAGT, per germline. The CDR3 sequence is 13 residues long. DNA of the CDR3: TGTGCCAGCAGTGTTTCAGGAACCGGGGAGCTGTTTTTT. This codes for CASSVSGTGELFF.

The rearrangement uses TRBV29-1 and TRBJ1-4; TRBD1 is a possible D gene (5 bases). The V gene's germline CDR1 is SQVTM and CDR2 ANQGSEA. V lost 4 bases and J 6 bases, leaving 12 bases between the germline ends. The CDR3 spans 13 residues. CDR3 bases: TGCAGCGTTGTCAGGGAATGGGATGAAAAACTGTTTTTT. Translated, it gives CSVVREWDEKLFF.

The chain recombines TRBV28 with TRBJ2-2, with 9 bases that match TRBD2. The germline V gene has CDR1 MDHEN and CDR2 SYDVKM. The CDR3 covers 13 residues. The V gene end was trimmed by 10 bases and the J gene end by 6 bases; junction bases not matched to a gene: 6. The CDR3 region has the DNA TGTGCCACCCTTAGCGGGAGTCCCGGGGAGCTGTTTTTT. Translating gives CATLSGSPGELFF.